This T cell receptor beta chain was profiled in a study of spatial heterogeneity in lung cancer. Points from the study as a whole: Ubiquitous expanded tumor TCRs showed up in blood more at resection than follow-up.

The sample's time point: sample taken at primary tumor resection. Whole RNA came from tumor, nontumor lung or frozen PBMC and was sequenced without being sorted. Donation came from over 60 patients with untreated early-stage non-small cell lung cancer. TCR cDNA molecules were tagged individually, and each one carried a unique molecular identifier. TCRdb passed the 5' RACE reads through MiXCR, listing each CDR3 protein once. The sample lists about 50,000 distinct CDR3 sequences; less than 9% were seen once. This clonotype was seen only a few times. Its antigen is undetermined. The TCR sequence derives from a female donor with early-stage non-small cell lung cancer. The sample here was PBMCs, taken at surgery.

The CDR3 DNA reads TGTGCCAGCAGCGGACGACTCCTAAATCAAGAGACCCAGTACTTC. This encodes CASSGRLLNQETQYF. The V gene is TRBV4-2, the J gene TRBJ2-5; D ambiguous. CDR1 is LGHNA, CDR2 YNFKEQ, per germline. The V and J ends lost 5 bases and 2 bases respectively, with 15 bases between them. The CDR3 sequence is 15 residues long.